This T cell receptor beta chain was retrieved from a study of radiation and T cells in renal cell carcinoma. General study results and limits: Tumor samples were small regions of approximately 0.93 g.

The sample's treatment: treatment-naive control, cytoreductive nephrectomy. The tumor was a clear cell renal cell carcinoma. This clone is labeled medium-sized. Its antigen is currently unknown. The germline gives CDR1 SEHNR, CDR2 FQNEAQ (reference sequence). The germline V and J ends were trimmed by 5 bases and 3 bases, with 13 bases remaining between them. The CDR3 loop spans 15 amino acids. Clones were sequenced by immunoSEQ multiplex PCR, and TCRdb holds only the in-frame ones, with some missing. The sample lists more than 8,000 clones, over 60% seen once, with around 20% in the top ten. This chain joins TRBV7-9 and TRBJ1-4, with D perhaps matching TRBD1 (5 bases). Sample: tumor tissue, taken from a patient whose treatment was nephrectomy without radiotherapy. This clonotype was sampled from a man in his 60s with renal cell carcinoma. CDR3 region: CASSPRLGANEKLFF. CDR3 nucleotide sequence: TGTGCCAGCAGCCCCAGGCTGGGGGCTAATGAAAAACTGTTTTTT.